The next 21 T cell receptor beta chains were all read from a single sample in a study of blood T cell repertoires in COVID-19. TCRdb keeps only in-frame clones here, not all; method: immunoSEQ multiplex PCR. Of about 97,000 clones in the sample, about nine tenths were seen once. The specimen was peripheral blood. These receptor sequences come from a man aged 60 to 69 with acute or convalescent COVID-19.

This CDR3 is CASSLTLDRGQPQHF. Written as DNA, the CDR3 is TGTGCCAGCAGCTTAACACTTGACAGGGGACAGCCCCAGCATTTT. V usage is TRBV5-4 and J usage is TRBJ1-5; TRBD1 matches at 8 bases. From germline, CDR1 is SGHNT and CDR2 YYREEE (reference sequence). Unmatched junction bases numbered 8, after V lost 2 bases and J lost 7 bases. The CDR3 covers 15 residues.

This chain joins TRBV6-5 and TRBJ1-5; D gene ambiguous. CDR3 length equals 11 residues. Trimming removed 6 bases at V and 5 bases at J, with 5 bases between. Looked up from germline, CDR1 is MNHEY and CDR2 is SVGAGI. CDR3 protein: CASSRDQPQHF. In DNA form, the CDR3 reads TGTGCCAGCAGCCGAGATCAGCCCCAGCATTTT.

The chain links TRBV2 to TRBJ1-5; maybe TRBD1 (6 bases). Trimming cost V 5 bases and J 1 base, with 9 bases left between them. This CDR3 is 14 amino acids long. CDR1 is SNHLY and CDR2 is FYNNEI in the germline V gene. CDR3 coding DNA: TGTGCCAGCAGTCGACAGGAGAGCAATCAGCCCCAGCATTTT. Amino acids: CASSRQESNQPQHF. Using reference TRBV2 and TRBJ1-5 for the parts outside the CDR3, the full variable domain is EPEVTQTPSHQVTQMGQEVILRCVPISNHLYFYWYRQILGQKVEFLVSFYNNEISEKSEIFDDQFSVERPDGSNFTLKIRSTKLEDSAMYFCASSRQESNQPQHFGDGTRLSIL.

This chain connects TRBV5-4 to TRBJ2-5; tentative D call: TRBD1 (6 bases). V lost 0 bases and J lost 10, with 13 bases in between. The CDR3 sequence is 13 residues long. Per germline, CDR1 SGHNT and CDR2 YYREEE (reference sequence). The CDR3 DNA follows: TGTGCCAGCAGCTTGGGGCGACGGGACATCCAGTACTTC. Amino acids: CASSLGRRDIQYF.

The chain has TRBV4-2 and TRBJ1-2; D unclear. Germline V gene sequence: CDR1 LGHNA, CDR2 YNFKEQ. The V gene lost 1 base and the J gene lost 7 bases, with 16 bases spanning the gap. The CDR3 has 15 residues. The CDR3 spells CASSQGAGEVGGYTF. The DNA for the CDR3 is TGTGCCAGCAGCCAAGGAGCCGGGGAGGTCGGTGGCTACACCTTC.

V is TRBV18 and J is TRBJ1-4; possibly TRBD1 for D (5 bases). There are 14 residues in the CDR3. Trimming took off 3 bases at V and 1 base at J, with 6 bases between the two ends. Germline CDR1 and CDR2: KGHSH and LQKENI. The CDR3 DNA reads TGTGCCAGCTCACCGGGGGGAACTAATGAAAAACTGTTTTTT. Translated, it gives CASSPGGTNEKLFF.

Here the CDR3 DNA reads TGTGCCAGCAGCCAGGGAGGTGTGAACACTGAAGCTTTCTTT. This encodes CASSQGGVNTEAFF. V usage is TRBV5-4 and J usage is TRBJ1-1, with a weak D call TRBD1 (5 bases). Trimming took 4 bases from V and 0 from J, leaving 10 bases between them. This CDR3 region has 14 residues. Germline CDR1 and CDR2: SGHNT and YYREEE (reference sequence).

V gene TRBV4-1 combines with J gene TRBJ1-2, with TRBD1 matching over 9 bases. The CDR3 is 14 residues long. Germline V gene lookup returns CDR1 MGHRA and CDR2 YSYEKL. After removal of 4 bases from V and 2 bases from J, the junction contained 2 bases not matched to a gene. CDR3 DNA: TGCGCCAGCAGCCCCGGGACAGGGAACTATGGCTACACCTTC. Its translation is CASSPGTGNYGYTF.

This clone was found a few times. V is TRBV28 and J is TRBJ2-6, with D tentatively TRBD1 (6 bases). The V and J ends lost 10 bases and 12 bases respectively, with 19 bases between them. Germline V gene data show CDR1 as MDHEN and CDR2 as SYDVKM. The CDR3 contains 13 residues. CDR3 loop: CAITAVQGGVLTF. The CDR3 nucleotides are TGTGCCATCACGGCTGTACAAGGGGGCGTCCTGACTTTC.

This chain connects TRBV2 to TRBJ2-7, with D perhaps matching TRBD1 (5 bases). The CDR3 sequence is 12 residues long. V was shortened by 2 bases and J by 7 bases, with 9 bases between the two germline ends. In germline, CDR1 is SNHLY, CDR2 FYNNEI. CDR3 in DNA: TGTGCCAGCAGTGAAAGTTCAGGGGAGCAGTACGTC. Residues: CASSESSGEQYV.

The chain links TRBV7-9 to TRBJ2-1; 10 positions match TRBD2. The length of the CDR3 is 16 residues. The trim removed 1 base at V and 4 bases at J, leaving 4 bases unmatched. Germline loops: CDR1 SEHNR, CDR2 FQNEAQ (reference sequence). The CDR3 loop reads CASSLGSSGGYNEQFF. DNA of the CDR3: TGTGCCAGCAGCTTAGGGTCTAGCGGGGGTTACAATGAGCAGTTCTTC.

The genes are TRBV6-1 and TRBJ1-2; TRBD1 might be the D (5 bases). This CDR3 has 15 amino acids. The germline V gene encodes CDR1 MNHNS and CDR2 SASEGT. Trimming cost V 3 bases and J 3 bases, with 14 bases left between them. The CDR3 nucleotides read TGTGCCAGCAGTGAGAGGCCAGGGACTTACTATGGCTACACCTTC. Translation: CASSERPGTYYGYTF.

V gene TRBV7-2 combines with J gene TRBJ2-3, with D possibly matching TRBD2 (5 bases). Germline CDR1 reads SGHTA; CDR2 reads FQGNSA. The CDR3 contains 16 residues. The V and J ends lost 1 base and 5 bases respectively, with 16 bases between them. The CDR3 here is CASSLGGLVRGDTQYF. In DNA form, the CDR3 reads TGTGCCAGCAGCTTAGGCGGACTGGTAAGAGGAGATACGCAGTATTTT.

This clone occurred once. The chain is built from TRBV7-9 and TRBJ1-4; a possible D gene is TRBD1 (6 bases). This CDR3 has 15 amino acids. Per germline, CDR1 SEHNR and CDR2 FQNEAQ (reference sequence). V lost 1 base and J lost 4, with 10 bases in between. The CDR3 sequence: CASSLGGQNNEKLFF. For the CDR3, the DNA is TGTGCCAGCAGCTTAGGTGGACAGAATAATGAAAAACTGTTTTTT.

V gene TRBV5-1 combines with J gene TRBJ1-3, with 7 bases matching TRBD1. CDR3 length: 15 residues. Germline V gene sequence: CDR1 SGHRS, CDR2 YFSETQ. V lost 4 bases, J lost 8 bases, and 12 bases stayed unmatched. DNA for the CDR3: TGCGCCAGCAGCGCCGGGACAGCCACTTCTTACACCATATATTTT. Its translation: CASSAGTATSYTIYF.

The V gene is TRBV18, the J gene TRBJ2-2; 12 nucleotides align to TRBD2. The J segment lost 1 base and the V segment lost 3 bases, leaving 3 bases of the junction unmatched. CDR1 and CDR2 (germline): KGHSH, LQKENI. The CDR3 is 17 amino acids. CDR3: CASSPQLAGGNTGELFF. The CDR3 coding sequence is TGTGCCAGCTCACCGCAACTAGCGGGGGGGAACACCGGGGAGCTGTTTTTT. Combining the CDR3 with reference TRBV18 and TRBJ2-2 gives the whole variable domain NAGVMQNPRHLVRRRGQEARLRCSPMKGHSHVYWYRQLPEEGLKFMVYLQKENIIDESGMPKERFSAEFPKEGPSILRIQQVVRGDSAAYFCASSPQLAGGNTGELFFGEGSRLTVL.

The genes are TRBV14 and TRBJ1-2, with 7 positions matching TRBD1. This CDR3 has 15 amino acids. CDR1 and CDR2 from the germline V gene are SGHDN and FVKESK. The trim removed 6 bases at V and 4 bases at J, leaving 11 bases unmatched. The CDR3 coding sequence is TGTGCCAGCAGTCCAAGAGACAGGGCCGGCTATGGCTACACCTTC. It codes for CASSPRDRAGYGYTF.

The V gene is TRBV11-3, the J gene TRBJ2-7, with D unresolved. Trimming took 1 base from V and 4 from J, leaving 8 bases between them. The CDR3 has 13 residues. CDR1 SGHNT and CDR2 YENEEA come from the germline V gene. The CDR3 DNA sequence: TGTGCCAGCAGCTTAGGTGCGAGTTACGAGCAGTACTTC. Its translation is CASSLGASYEQYF.

This chain joins TRBV7-2 and TRBJ1-1, with D possibly being TRBD1 (6 bases). Germline V gene sequence: CDR1 SGHTA, CDR2 FQGNSA. V was trimmed by 3 bases and J by 2 bases, leaving 13 bases between them. The CDR3 is 15 residues long. The CDR3 protein is CASSFSGRGNTEAFF. The DNA for the CDR3 is TGTGCCAGCAGCTTTTCCGGCAGGGGAAACACTGAAGCTTTCTTT. The variable domain in full, completed from reference TRBV7-2 and TRBJ1-1, reads GAGVSQSPSNKVTEKGKDVELRCDPISGHTALYWYRQSLGQGLEFLIYFQGNSAPDKSGLPSDRFSAERTGGSVSTLTIQRTQQEDSAVYLCASSFSGRGNTEAFFGQGTRLTVV.

The CDR3 sequence: CASSDRQGSLSEQYV. CDR3 sequence (DNA): TGTGCCAGCTCAGATCGACAGGGGTCGTTATCCGAGCAGTACGTC. The chain uses TRBV18 and TRBJ2-7; 8 bases map to TRBD1. V shed 5 bases, J shed 6 bases, and the junction held 12 bases outside the gene matches. Germline V gene data show CDR1 as KGHSH and CDR2 as LQKENI. The CDR3 has 15 amino acids.

The chain employs TRBV11-2 and TRBJ2-7; 7 bases line up with TRBD1. Per germline, CDR1 SGHAT and CDR2 FQNNGV. J was trimmed by 1 base and V by 5 bases; bases with no gene match: 17. The CDR3 is 18 amino acids. The CDR3 loop reads CASSQGTVKAAGSYEQYF. CDR3 in DNA: TGTGCCAGCAGCCAGGGGACAGTCAAGGCCGCGGGTTCCTACGAGCAGTACTTC.